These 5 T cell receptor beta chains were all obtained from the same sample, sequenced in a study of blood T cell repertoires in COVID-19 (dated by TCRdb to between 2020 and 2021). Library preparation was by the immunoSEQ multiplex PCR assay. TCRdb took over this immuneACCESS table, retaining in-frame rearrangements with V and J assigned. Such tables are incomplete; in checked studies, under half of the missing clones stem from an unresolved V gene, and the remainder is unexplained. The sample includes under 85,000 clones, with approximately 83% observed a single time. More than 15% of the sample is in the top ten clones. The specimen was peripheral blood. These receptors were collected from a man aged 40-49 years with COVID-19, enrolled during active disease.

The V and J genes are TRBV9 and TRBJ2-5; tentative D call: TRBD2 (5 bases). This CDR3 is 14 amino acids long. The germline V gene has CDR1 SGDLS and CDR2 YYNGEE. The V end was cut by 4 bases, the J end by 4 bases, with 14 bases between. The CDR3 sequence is CASSQRPGGETQYF. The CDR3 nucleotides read TGTGCCAGCAGCCAACGCCCCGGAGGAGAGACCCAGTACTTC.

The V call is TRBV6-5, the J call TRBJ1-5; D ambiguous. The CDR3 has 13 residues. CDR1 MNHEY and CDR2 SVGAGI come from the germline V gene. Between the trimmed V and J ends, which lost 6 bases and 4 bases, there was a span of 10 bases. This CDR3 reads CASSYLQNQPQHF. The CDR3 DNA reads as TGTGCCAGCAGCTATCTCCAAAATCAGCCCCAGCATTTT.

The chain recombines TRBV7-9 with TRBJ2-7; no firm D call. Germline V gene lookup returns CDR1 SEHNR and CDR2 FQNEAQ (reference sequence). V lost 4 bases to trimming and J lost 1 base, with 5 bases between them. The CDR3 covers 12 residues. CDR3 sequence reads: CASSSLSYEQYF. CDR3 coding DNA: TGTGCCAGCAGCTCTTTATCCTACGAGCAGTACTTC.

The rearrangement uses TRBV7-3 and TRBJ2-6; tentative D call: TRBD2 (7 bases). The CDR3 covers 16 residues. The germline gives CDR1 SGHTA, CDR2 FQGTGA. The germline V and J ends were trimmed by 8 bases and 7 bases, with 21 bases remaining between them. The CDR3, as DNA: TGTGCCAGCGGGGTCGCGGGGGCCAAGGGAGCCAACGTCCTGACTTTC. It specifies CASGVAGAKGANVLTF. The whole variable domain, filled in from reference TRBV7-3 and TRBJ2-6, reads GAGVSQTPSNKVTEKGKYVELRCDPISGHTALYWYRQSLGQGPEFLIYFQGTGAADDSGLPNDRFFAVRPEGSVSTLKIQRTERGDSAVYLCASGVAGAKGANVLTFGAGSRLTVL.

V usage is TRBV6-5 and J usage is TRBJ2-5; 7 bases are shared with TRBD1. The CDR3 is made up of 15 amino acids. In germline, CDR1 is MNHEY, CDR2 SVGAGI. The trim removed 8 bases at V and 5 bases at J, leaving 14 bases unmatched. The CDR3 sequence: CASGASPGGRETQYF. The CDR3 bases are TGTGCCAGCGGAGCGTCCCCAGGGGGTAGGGAGACCCAGTACTTC.